The T cell receptor beta chain under discussion was sequenced for a study of T-cell memory formation after mild COVID-19. TCRdb re-analysed the 5' RACE reads in MiXCR, keeping a single row per CDR3 protein. The data hold roughly 580,000 distinct CDR3 sequences, with over 15% observed a single time. CDR3 size: 15 residues. Germline CDR1 and CDR2: SGHTA and FQGNSA. Between the trimmed V and J ends, which lost 5 bases and 4 bases, there was a span of 15 bases. The table lists this clonotype with many counts. The sequence was obtained from an adult woman who had mild COVID-19 (a few samples of this study predate the infection). Cell type and time point are not known. The sample was PBMCs or a T cell subset sorted from them (not recorded which). The chain carries TRBV7-2 and TRBJ2-1, with D tentatively TRBD1 (6 bases). This chain's CDR3 is CASSPRGSGYNEQFF. Written as DNA, the CDR3 is TGTGCCAGCAGCCCTAGGGGGAGTGGATACAATGAGCAGTTCTTC.